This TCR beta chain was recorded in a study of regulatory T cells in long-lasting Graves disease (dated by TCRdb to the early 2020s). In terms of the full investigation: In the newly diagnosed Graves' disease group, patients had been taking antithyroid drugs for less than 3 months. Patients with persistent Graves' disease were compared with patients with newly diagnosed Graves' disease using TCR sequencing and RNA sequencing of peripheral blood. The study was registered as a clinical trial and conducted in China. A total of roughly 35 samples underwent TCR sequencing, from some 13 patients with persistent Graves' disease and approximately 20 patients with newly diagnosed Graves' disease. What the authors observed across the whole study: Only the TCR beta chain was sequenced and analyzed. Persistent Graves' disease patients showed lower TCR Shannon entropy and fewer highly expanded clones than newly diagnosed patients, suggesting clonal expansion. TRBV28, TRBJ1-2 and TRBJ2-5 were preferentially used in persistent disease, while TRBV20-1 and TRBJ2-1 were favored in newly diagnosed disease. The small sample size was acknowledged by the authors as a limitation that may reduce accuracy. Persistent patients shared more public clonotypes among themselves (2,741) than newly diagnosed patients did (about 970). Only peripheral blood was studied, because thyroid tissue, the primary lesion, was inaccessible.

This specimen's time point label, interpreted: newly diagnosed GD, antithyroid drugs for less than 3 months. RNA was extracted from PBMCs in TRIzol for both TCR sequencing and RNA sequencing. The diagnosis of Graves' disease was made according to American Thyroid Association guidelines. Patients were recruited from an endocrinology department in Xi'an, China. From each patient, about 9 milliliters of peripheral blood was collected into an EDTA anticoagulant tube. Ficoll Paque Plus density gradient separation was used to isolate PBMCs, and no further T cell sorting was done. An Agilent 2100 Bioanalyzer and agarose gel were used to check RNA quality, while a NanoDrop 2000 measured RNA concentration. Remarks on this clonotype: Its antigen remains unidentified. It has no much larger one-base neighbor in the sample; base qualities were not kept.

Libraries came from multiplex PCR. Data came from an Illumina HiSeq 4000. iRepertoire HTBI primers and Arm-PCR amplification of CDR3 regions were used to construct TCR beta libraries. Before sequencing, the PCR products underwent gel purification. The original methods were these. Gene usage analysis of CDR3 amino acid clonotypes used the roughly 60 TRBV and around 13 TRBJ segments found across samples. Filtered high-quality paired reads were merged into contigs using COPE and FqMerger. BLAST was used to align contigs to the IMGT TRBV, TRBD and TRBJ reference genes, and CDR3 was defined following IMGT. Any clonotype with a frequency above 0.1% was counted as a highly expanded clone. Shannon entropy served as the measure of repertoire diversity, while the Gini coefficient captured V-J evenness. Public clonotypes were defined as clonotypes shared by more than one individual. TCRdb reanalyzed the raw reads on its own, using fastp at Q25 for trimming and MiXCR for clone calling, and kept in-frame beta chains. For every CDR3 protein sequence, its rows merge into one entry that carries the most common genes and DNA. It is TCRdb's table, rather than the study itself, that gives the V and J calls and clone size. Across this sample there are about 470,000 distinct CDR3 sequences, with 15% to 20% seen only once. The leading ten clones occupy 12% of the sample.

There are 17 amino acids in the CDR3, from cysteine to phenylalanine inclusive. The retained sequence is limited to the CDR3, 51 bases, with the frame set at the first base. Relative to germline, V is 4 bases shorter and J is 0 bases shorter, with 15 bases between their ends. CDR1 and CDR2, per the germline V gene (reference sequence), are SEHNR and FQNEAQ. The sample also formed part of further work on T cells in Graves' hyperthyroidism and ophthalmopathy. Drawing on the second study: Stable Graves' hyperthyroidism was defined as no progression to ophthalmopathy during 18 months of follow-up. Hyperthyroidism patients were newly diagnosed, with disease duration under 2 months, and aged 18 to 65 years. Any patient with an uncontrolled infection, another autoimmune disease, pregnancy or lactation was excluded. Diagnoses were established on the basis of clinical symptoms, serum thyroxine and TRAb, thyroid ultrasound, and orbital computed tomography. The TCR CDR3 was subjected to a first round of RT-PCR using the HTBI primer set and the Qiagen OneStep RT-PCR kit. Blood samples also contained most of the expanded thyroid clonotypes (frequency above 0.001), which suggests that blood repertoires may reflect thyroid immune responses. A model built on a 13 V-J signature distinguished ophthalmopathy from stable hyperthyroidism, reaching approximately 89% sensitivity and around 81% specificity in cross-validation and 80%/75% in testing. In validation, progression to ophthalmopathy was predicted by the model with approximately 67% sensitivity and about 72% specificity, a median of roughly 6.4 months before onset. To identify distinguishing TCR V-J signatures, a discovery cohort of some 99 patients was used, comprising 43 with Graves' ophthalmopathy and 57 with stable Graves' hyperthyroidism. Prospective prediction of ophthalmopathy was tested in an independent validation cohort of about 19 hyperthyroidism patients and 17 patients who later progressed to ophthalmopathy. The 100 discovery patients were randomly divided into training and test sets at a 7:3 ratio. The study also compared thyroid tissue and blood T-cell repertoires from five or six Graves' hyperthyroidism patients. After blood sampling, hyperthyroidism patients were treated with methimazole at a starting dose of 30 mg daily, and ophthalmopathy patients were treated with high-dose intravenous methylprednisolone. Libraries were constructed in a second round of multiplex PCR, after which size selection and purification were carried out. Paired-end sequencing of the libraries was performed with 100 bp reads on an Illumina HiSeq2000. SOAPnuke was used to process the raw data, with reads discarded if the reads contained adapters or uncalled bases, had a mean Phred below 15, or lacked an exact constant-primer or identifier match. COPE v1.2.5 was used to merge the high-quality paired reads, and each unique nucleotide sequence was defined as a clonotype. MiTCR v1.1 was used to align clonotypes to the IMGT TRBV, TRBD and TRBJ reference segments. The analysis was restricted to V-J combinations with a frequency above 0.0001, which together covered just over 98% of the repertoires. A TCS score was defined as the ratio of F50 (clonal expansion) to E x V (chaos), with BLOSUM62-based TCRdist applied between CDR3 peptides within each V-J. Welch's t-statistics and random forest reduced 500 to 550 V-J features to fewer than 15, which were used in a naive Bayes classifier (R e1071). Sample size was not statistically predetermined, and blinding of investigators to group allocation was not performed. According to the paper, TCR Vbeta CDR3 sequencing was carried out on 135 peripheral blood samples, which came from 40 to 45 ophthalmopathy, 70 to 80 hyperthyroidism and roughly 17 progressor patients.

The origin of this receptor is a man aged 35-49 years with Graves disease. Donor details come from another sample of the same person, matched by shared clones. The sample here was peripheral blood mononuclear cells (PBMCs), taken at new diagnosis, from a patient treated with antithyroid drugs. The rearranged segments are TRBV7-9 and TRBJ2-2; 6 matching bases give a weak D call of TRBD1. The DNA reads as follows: TGTGCCAGCAGCTGGCGAAGGGGGTCCACGAACACCGGGGAGCTGTTTTTT. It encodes CASSWRRGSTNTGELFF.